One and the same sample provided the 16 T cell receptor beta chains below, sequenced in a study of regulatory T cells in long-lasting Graves disease. The sample's time point: newly diagnosed GD, antithyroid drugs for less than 3 months. Generation of the TCR library employed RNA extracted from PBMCs. The authors built TCR beta libraries using iRepertoire HTBI primers and Arm-PCR of CDR3 regions. TCRdb analysed the multiplex PCR reads with MiXCR anew, one entry per CDR3 protein. The sample has about 620,000 distinct CDR3 sequences; roughly 15% are singletons. This same sample was also taken into another study, of T cells in Graves' hyperthyroidism and ophthalmopathy.

Sample: peripheral blood mononuclear cells (PBMCs), taken at new diagnosis, from a patient treated with antithyroid drugs. These receptors originate from a woman under 40 with Graves disease.

This clonotype was seen a few times. A much larger clone is a single base away; this may be a read error. In this CDR3 the conserved last residue, phenylalanine or tryptophan, is missing, so a read error is likely. The chain uses TRBV28 and TRBJ1-1, with 9 bases aligning to TRBD1. The junction had 7 bases not matched to a gene; V was cut back by 5 bases and J by 3 bases. From germline, CDR1 is MDHEN and CDR2 SYDVKM. CDR3 size: 15 residues. The chain's CDR3 is CASSGSGQGDTEAFS. CDR3 sequence (DNA): TGTGCCAGCAGTGGGTCGGGACAGGGAGACACTGAAGCTTTCTCT.

In this sample, this clonotype turned up a few times. The J gene is TRBJ1-2, the V gene TRBV5-8; D not resolved. V lost 3 bases and J 3 bases, leaving 12 bases between the germline ends. Germline values: CDR1 SGHTS, CDR2 YDEGEE. The CDR3 has 14 amino acids. CDR3 in DNA: TGTGCCAGCAGCTCGGTGTTGGTCGACTATGGCTACACCTTC. The encoded protein is CASSSVLVDYGYTF. Full variable domain (missing parts from reference TRBV5-8 and TRBJ1-2): EAGVTQSPTHLIKTRGQQATLRCSPISGHTSVYWYQQALGLGLQFLLWYDEGEERNRGNFPPRFSGRQFPNYSSELNVNALELEDSALYLCASSSVLVDYGYTFGSGTRLTVV.

The chain joins TRBV2 to TRBJ2-4, with D uncertain. This CDR3 comprises 15 residues. The V end was cut by 2 bases, the J end by 0 bases, with 8 bases between. Looked up from germline, CDR1 is SNHLY and CDR2 is FYNNEI. The CDR3 here is CASSELGLAKNIQYF. The CDR3 bases are TGTGCCAGCAGTGAATTGGGCTTAGCCAAAAACATTCAGTACTTC.

This clonotype was seen repeatedly, ten times or more. In DNA form, the CDR3 reads TGTGCCAGCTCACCACCTACACAGCAGAACACTGAAGCTTTCTTT. It yields the protein CASSPPTQQNTEAFF. This chain joins TRBV18 and TRBJ1-1; D gene uncertain. The CDR3 length is 15 residues. Between the trimmed V and J ends, which lost 0 bases and 1 base, there was a span of 9 bases. Germline loops: CDR1 KGHSH, CDR2 LQKENI.

The table lists this clonotype with a few counts. Here the CDR3 DNA reads TGCAGTGGCGGCGATCAGCCCCAGCATTTT. Translation gives CSGGDQPQHF. This chain uses TRBV20-1 with TRBJ1-5; D call uncertain. This CDR3 has 10 amino acids. Germline CDR1 DFQATT, CDR2 SNEGSKA (reference sequence). V was shortened by 7 bases and J by 5 bases, with 6 bases between the two germline ends.

This clonotype was seen a few times. The chain employs TRBV5-1 and TRBJ2-3; TRBD2 agrees at 10 bases. Germline CDR1 reads SGHRS; CDR2 reads YFSETQ. This CDR3 contains 13 residues. J lost 6 bases, V lost 7 bases, and 5 bases had no gene match. DNA for the CDR3: TGCGCCAGCGCTAGCGGGGGCCCGGATACGCAGTATTTT. Translated, it gives CASASGGPDTQYF.

This sequence joins TRBV5-1 and TRBJ1-4, with 8 bases identical to TRBD1. Germline V gives CDR1 SGHRS, CDR2 YFSETQ. V dropped 7 bases and J dropped 5; count of bases not matched to a gene: 10. The CDR3 runs to 15 residues. As DNA, the CDR3 is TGCGCCAGCGTTGAATTCGGGACAGGAAATGAAAAACTGTTTTTT. It yields the protein CASVEFGTGNEKLFF. Full variable domain (remainder filled in from reference TRBV5-1 and TRBJ1-4): KAGVTQTPRYLIKTRGQQVTLSCSPISGHRSVSWYQQTPGQGLQFLFEYFSETQRNKGNFPGRFSGRQFSNSRSEMNVSTLELGDSALYLCASVEFGTGNEKLFFGSGTQLSVL.

The sample holds a few counts of this clonotype. The V gene is TRBV15, the J gene TRBJ2-5; D possibly corresponds to TRBD2 (5 bases). CDR1 is LNHNV and CDR2 is YYDKDF in the germline V gene (reference sequence). V was pared by 0 bases and J by 5 bases, with 7 bases between. This CDR3 comprises 13 residues. For the CDR3, the DNA is TGTGCCACCAGCAGAGATCGGGGTGAGACCCAGTACTTC. Translated, it gives CATSRDRGETQYF.

Many counts were recorded for this clonotype. The V call is TRBV30, the J call TRBJ1-1; D not certain. The V gene lost 0 bases and the J gene lost 6 bases, with 11 bases spanning the gap. Looked up from germline, CDR1 is GTSNPN and CDR2 is SVGIG (reference sequence). CDR3 length: 13 residues. The CDR3 DNA is TGTGCCTGGAGTGTGAACGGGTTATCTGAAGCTTTCTTT. Protein: CAWSVNGLSEAFF.

This clonotype came up a few times. CDR3 coding DNA: TGCAGTGCTCAATGGACTAGAACGGGAAGAGATACGCAGTATTTT. This codes for CSAQWTRTGRDTQYF. The chain recombines TRBV20-1 with TRBJ2-3; TRBD2 aligns across 7 bases. CDR3 length: 15 residues. Unmatched junction bases numbered 13, after V lost 5 bases and J lost 5 bases. Germline V lookup: CDR1 DFQATT, CDR2 SNEGSKA (reference sequence).

This clonotype appeared many times. The chain employs TRBV11-3 and TRBJ1-5, with D unresolved. The CDR3 runs to 17 residues. CDR1 is SGHNT and CDR2 is YENEEA in the germline V gene. V dropped 0 bases and J dropped 3 bases, with 15 bases sitting between them. The CDR3 protein is CASSLELGAWDNQPQHF. The CDR3 bases are TGTGCCAGCAGCTTAGAACTTGGAGCCTGGGACAATCAGCCCCAGCATTTT.

This clonotype was found many times. This chain uses TRBV11-3 with TRBJ2-3, with 9 positions matching TRBD1. The CDR3 is 15 amino acids. Germline CDR1 reads SGHNT; CDR2 reads YENEEA. V gave up 4 bases and J gave up 6 bases; unmatched junction bases: 8. CDR3 bases: TGTGCCAGCAGCTATGGACAGGGGAGAGGGGATACGCAGTATTTT. This gives the protein CASSYGQGRGDTQYF.

At least ten counts were recorded for this clonotype. The chain is built from TRBV24-1 and TRBJ2-2, with D possibly TRBD1 on 6 matching bases. CDR1 and CDR2 from the germline V gene are KGHDR and SFDVKD. The length of the CDR3 is 16 residues. Trimming stripped 5 bases from V and 0 bases from J, with 12 bases between. The CDR3 coding sequence is TGTGCCACCAGTGGCCCCGGGACACCGAACACCGGGGAGCTGTTTTTT. This encodes CATSGPGTPNTGELFF.

This chain links TRBV7-9 with TRBJ2-7; 10 positions match TRBD1. CDR3 length: 15 residues. The V and J ends lost 3 bases and 12 bases, in that order; junction bases with no gene match: 14. In germline, CDR1 is SEHNR, CDR2 FQNEAQ (reference sequence). The CDR3 spells CASSLAGTGESVLYF. The CDR3 DNA is TGTGCCAGCAGCTTGGCCGGGACAGGGGAATCCGTTCTGTACTTC.

This clonotype was observed at least ten times. This chain connects TRBV7-3 to TRBJ2-3; TRBD2 agrees at 13 bases. The CDR3 has 16 residues. The germline gives CDR1 SGHTA, CDR2 FQGTGA. J gave up 6 bases and V 2 bases, and 5 bases lay outside the gene matches. CDR3 sequence (DNA): TGTGCCAGCAGCTTAGGACTAGCGGGAGAGTCTGATACGCAGTATTTT. This encodes CASSLGLAGESDTQYF.

This clonotype occurred many times. The chain has TRBV6-8 and TRBJ1-6, with TRBD1 matching over 9 bases. From germline, CDR1 is MNHGY and CDR2 SAAAGT. With 10 bases clipped from V and 9 bases from J, the junction kept 7 bases outside the gene matches. The CDR3 contains 13 residues. The DNA of the CDR3 is TGTGCCACGGCCGGGACAGGGCTTTCACCCCTCCACTTT. Translated, it gives CATAGTGLSPLHF.